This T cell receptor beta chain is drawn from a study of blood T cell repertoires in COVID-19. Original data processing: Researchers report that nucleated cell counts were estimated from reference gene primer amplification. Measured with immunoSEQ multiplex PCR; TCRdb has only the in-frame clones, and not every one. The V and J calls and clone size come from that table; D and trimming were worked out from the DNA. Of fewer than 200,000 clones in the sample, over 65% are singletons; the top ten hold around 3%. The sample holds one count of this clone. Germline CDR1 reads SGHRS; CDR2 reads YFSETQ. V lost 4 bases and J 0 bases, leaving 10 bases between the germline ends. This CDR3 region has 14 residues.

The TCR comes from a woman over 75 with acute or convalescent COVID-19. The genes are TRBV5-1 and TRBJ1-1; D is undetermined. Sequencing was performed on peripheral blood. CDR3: CASSQVAMNTEAFF. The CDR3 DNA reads TGCGCCAGCAGCCAAGTGGCAATGAACACTGAAGCTTTCTTT.